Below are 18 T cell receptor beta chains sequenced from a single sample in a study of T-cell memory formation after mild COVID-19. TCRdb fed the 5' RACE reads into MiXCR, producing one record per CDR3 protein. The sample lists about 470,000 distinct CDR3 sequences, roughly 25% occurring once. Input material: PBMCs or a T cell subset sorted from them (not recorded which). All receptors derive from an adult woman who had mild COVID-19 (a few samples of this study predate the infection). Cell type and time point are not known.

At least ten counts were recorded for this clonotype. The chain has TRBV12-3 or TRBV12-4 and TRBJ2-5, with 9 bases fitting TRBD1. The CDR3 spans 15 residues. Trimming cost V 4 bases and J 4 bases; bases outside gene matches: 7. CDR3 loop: CASSSTTGGVETQYF. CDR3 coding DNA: TGTGCCAGCAGTTCCACGACAGGGGGTGTAGAGACCCAGTACTTC.

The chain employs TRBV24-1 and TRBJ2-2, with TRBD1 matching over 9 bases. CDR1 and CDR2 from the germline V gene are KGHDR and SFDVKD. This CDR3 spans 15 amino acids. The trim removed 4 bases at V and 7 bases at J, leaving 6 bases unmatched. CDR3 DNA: TGTGCCACCAGTGACTGGACAGGGGCCGGCGGGGAGCTGTTTTTT. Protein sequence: CATSDWTGAGGELFF.

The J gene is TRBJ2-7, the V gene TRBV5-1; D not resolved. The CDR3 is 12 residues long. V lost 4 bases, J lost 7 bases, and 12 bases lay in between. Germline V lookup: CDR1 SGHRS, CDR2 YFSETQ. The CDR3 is CASSGSYGEQYF. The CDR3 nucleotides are TGCGCCAGCAGCGGAAGCTACGGGGAGCAGTACTTC.

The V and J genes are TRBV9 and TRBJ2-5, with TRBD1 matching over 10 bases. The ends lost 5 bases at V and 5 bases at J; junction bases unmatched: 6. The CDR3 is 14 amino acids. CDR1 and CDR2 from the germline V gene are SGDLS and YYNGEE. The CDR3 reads CASSELDRGETQYF. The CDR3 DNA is TGTGCCAGCAGTGAGTTGGACAGGGGGGAGACCCAGTACTTC.

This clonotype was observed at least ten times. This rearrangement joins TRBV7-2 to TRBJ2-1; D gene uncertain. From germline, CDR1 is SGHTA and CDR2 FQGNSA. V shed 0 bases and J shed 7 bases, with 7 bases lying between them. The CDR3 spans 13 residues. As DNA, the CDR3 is TGTGCCAGCAGCTTAGCGGTGGTAAATGAGCAGTTCTTC. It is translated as CASSLAVVNEQFF.

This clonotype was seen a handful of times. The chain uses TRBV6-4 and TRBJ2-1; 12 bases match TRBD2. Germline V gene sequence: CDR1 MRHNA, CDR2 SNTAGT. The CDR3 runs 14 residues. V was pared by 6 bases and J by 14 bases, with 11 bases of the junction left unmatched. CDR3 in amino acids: CASRRTSGTLSEFF. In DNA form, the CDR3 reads TGTGCCAGCAGAAGGACTAGCGGGACCCTTTCGGAGTTCTTC.

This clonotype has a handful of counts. The CDR3 loop is CASSYTGLAGASSYNEQFF. Written as DNA, the CDR3 is TGCGCCAGCAGCTATACGGGACTAGCGGGGGCGAGCTCCTACAATGAGCAGTTCTTC. The rearrangement links TRBV5-1 to TRBJ2-1; 14 positions match TRBD2. The CDR3 is 19 residues long. CDR1 SGHRS and CDR2 YFSETQ come from the germline V gene. The J segment lost 0 bases and the V segment lost 3 bases, leaving 8 bases of the junction unmatched.

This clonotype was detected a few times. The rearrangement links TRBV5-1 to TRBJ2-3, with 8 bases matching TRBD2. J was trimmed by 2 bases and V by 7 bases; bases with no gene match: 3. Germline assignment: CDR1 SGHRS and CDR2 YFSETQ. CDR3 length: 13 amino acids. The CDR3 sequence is CASAGGDTDTQYF. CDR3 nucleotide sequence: TGCGCCAGCGCCGGGGGGGACACAGATACGCAGTATTTT. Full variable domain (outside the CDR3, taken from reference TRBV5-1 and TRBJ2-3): KAGVTQTPRYLIKTRGQQVTLSCSPISGHRSVSWYQQTPGQGLQFLFEYFSETQRNKGNFPGRFSGRQFSNSRSEMNVSTLELGDSALYLCASAGGDTDTQYFGPGTRLTVL.

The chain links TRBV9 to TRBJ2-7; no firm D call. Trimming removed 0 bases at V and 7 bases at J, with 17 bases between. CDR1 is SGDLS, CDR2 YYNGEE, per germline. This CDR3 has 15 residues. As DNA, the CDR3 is TGTGCCAGCAGCGTAGATGGCAGGTGGCCGGTAGAGCAGTACTTC. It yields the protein CASSVDGRWPVEQYF.

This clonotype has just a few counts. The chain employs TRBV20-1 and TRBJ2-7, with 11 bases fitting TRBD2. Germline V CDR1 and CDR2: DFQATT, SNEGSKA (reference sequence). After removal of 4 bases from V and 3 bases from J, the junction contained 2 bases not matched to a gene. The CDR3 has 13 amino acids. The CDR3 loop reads CSAMGLADYEQYF. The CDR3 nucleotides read TGCAGTGCTATGGGACTAGCGGACTACGAGCAGTACTTC.

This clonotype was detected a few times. The CDR3 sequence is CASSLETGNTEAFF. CDR3 coding DNA: TGTGCCAGCAGTCTGGAGACAGGGAACACTGAAGCTTTCTTT. The chain couples TRBV12-3 or TRBV12-4 to TRBJ1-1; a weak D match, TRBD1 (6 bases). V lost 5 bases, J lost 1 base, and 11 bases lay in between. There are 14 residues in the CDR3.

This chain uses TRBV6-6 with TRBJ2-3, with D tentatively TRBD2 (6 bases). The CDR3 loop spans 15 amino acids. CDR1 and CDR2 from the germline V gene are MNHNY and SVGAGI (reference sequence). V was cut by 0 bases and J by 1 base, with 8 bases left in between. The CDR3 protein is CASSYSGEGTDTQYF. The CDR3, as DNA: TGTGCCAGCAGTTACTCGGGGGAGGGCACAGATACGCAGTATTTT.

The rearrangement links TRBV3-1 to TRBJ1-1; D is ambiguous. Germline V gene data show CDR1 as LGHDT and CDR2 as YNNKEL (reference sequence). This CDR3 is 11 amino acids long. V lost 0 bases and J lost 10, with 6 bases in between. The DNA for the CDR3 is TGTGCCAGCAGCCAAGACTGGGCAGCTTTCTTT. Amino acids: CASSQDWAAFF.

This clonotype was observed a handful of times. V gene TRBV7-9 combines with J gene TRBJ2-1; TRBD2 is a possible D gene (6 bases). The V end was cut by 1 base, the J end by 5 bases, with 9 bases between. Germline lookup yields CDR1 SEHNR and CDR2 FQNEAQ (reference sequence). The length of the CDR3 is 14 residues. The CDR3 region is CASSLDGRNNEQFF. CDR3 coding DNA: TGTGCCAGCAGCTTAGACGGGAGAAACAATGAGCAGTTCTTC.

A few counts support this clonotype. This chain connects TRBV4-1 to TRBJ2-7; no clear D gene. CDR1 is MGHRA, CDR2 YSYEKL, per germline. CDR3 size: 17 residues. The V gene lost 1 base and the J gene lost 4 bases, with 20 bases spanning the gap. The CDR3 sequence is CASSQVETSGSGYEQYF. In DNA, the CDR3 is TGCGCCAGCAGCCAAGTTGAGACATCGGGTTCGGGTTACGAGCAGTACTTC.

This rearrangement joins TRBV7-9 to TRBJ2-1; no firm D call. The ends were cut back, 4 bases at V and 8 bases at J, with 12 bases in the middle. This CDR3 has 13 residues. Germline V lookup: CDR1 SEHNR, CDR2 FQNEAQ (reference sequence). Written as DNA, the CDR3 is TGTGCCAGCAGCTCCAAAACGCTCTATGAGCAGTTCTTC. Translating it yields CASSSKTLYEQFF.

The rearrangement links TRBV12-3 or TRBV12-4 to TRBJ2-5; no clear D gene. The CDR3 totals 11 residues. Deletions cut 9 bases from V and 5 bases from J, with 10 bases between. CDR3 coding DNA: TGTGCCAGTTTAAAGGCGGAGACCCAGTACTTC. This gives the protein CASLKAETQYF.

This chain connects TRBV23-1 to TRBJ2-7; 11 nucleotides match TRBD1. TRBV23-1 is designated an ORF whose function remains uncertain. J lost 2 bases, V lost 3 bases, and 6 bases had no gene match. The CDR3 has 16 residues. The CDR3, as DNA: TGCGCCAGCAGTCATGGTGGGACAGGGGGACCCTACGAGCAGTACTTC. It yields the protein CASSHGGTGGPYEQYF.